This T cell receptor beta chain was identified in a study of cytomegalovirus exposure and HLA in healthy donors. This CDR3 is 15 amino acids long. Germline V CDR1 and CDR2: SGHAT, FQNNGV. Trimming shortened V by 5 bases and J by 8 bases, and 21 bases separated the two germline ends. Concerning this clone: Antigen unknown.

Primers included in the PCR were 60 Vbeta and 13 Jbeta primers. Profiling relied on immunoSEQ multiplex PCR, and the TCRdb table lists in-frame clones only, not all of them. This table holds around 190,000 clones, just under 75% found once. Study results and limitations: In an earlier analysis, about 87% or about 30%: the productive usage of most TCR beta V segments. Certain sequence variants were highly shared and formed a cluster, and this cluster was likely a sequencing artifact.

The sequenced material came from PBMCs. The V gene is TRBV11-2, the J gene TRBJ1-2; a possible D gene is TRBD1 (6 bases). The sequence came from a woman in her twenties or thirties in good health and CMV-seropositive. The CDR3 sequence: CASSLRQDHWGGYTF. The CDR3 DNA reads TGTGCCAGCAGCCTCCGACAGGATCATTGGGGAGGCTACACCTTC.